A single sample gave rise to the 26 T cell receptor beta chains below, sequenced in a study of graft-versus-host responses after intestinal transplantation. These receptors lack a known antigen. Sequencing used immunoSEQ multiplex PCR; TCRdb keeps in-frame clones, though not all of them. Counted here are 99,000 or so clones, roughly 87% occurring once; the ten biggest clones make up 0.7% to 0.9%. The sample was unstimulated CD4+ T cells sorted from spleen or lymph node cells, taken before intestinal transplant. These TCRs come from a human donor who received an intestinal transplant.

About this clone: Other DNA sequences from this sample encode an identical CDR3 as well. This chain joins TRBV5-4 and TRBJ2-7; D unresolved. The CDR3 is 12 amino acids. Germline V lookup: CDR1 SGHNT, CDR2 YYREEE (reference sequence). Trimming cost V 0 bases and J 4 bases, with 5 bases left between them. CDR3 in amino acids: CASSLETYEQYF. The CDR3 DNA reads as TGTGCCAGCAGCTTGGAGACTTACGAGCAGTACTTC. Complete variable domain (other parts from reference TRBV5-4 and TRBJ2-7): ETGVTQSPTHLIKTRGQQVTLRCSSQSGHNTVSWYQQALGQGPQFIFQYYREEENGRGNFPPRFSGLQFPNYSSELNVNALELDDSALYLCASSLETYEQYFGPGTRLTVT.

This chain links TRBV6-5 with TRBJ2-7; tentative D call: TRBD1 (5 bases). Germline loops: CDR1 MNHEY, CDR2 SVGAGI. The V and J ends lost 1 base and 6 bases respectively, with 7 bases between them. This CDR3 spans 12 amino acids. The CDR3 bases are TGTGCCAGCAGTTACTTTACAGGCGAGCAGTACTTC. Its protein product is CASSYFTGEQYF.

This chain uses TRBV6-1 with TRBJ2-7; D is possibly TRBD1 (6 bases). Trimming removed 6 bases from V and 5 bases from J, with 14 bases in between. The CDR3 is 13 amino acids. Germline V gene lookup returns CDR1 MNHNS and CDR2 SASEGT. This chain's CDR3 is CASSNRVRNEQYF. The CDR3 nucleotides are TGTGCCAGCAGCAACAGGGTTAGGAACGAGCAGTACTTC.

This clone was counted only a few times. The chain combines TRBV7-9 with TRBJ2-1; either TRBD1 or TRBD2 may supply D (5 bases each). The germline V gene encodes CDR1 SEHNR and CDR2 FQNEAQ (reference sequence). Trimming took 1 base from V and 9 from J, leaving 13 bases between them. The CDR3 is made up of 14 amino acids. In DNA form, the CDR3 reads TGTGCCAGCAGCTTAGATTGGGGGAACAGTGAGCAGTTCTTC. This codes for CASSLDWGNSEQFF.

This sequence joins TRBV10-3 and TRBJ1-2; D unclear. V lost 3 bases and J lost 4, with 6 bases in between. The length of the CDR3 is 12 residues. Germline assignment: CDR1 ENHRY and CDR2 SYGVKD. Here the CDR3 reads CAISDQFYGYTF. DNA of the CDR3: TGTGCCATCAGTGACCAGTTCTATGGCTACACCTTC.

The chain carries TRBV18 and TRBJ1-6; D unclear. The germline gives CDR1 KGHSH, CDR2 LQKENI. The CDR3 has 13 amino acids. The V and J ends lost 5 bases and 10 bases respectively, with 12 bases between them. Here the CDR3 reads CASSISVNSPLHF. CDR3 DNA sequence: TGTGCCAGCTCAATTTCGGTAAACTCACCCCTCCACTTT.

This clone came up once. CDR3 sequence: CAWRDSMNTEAFF. CDR3 nucleotides: TGTGCCTGGCGAGACAGCATGAACACTGAAGCTTTCTTT. The chain joins TRBV30 to TRBJ1-1, with D possibly matching TRBD1 (5 bases). CDR3 length: 13 amino acids. Trimming took off 5 bases at V and 0 bases at J, with 10 bases between the two ends. Germline assignment: CDR1 GTSNPN and CDR2 SVGIG (reference sequence).

The chain carries TRBV4-2 and TRBJ2-1, with 14 bases matching TRBD2. CDR3 length: 18 residues. The germline V gene encodes CDR1 LGHNA and CDR2 YNFKEQ. The V and J ends lost 1 base and 6 bases, in that order; junction bases with no gene match: 8. In DNA, the CDR3 is TGTGCCAGCAGCCAAGGGACTAGCGGGAGGCCCCGTCGCAATGAGCAGTTCTTC. Amino acid sequence: CASSQGTSGRPRRNEQFF.

The V call is TRBV18, the J call TRBJ2-5; D uncertain. The V end was cut by 3 bases, the J end by 1 base, with 18 bases between. Germline V lookup: CDR1 KGHSH, CDR2 LQKENI. This CDR3 comprises 17 residues. This CDR3 is CASSPPNSLSPQETQYF. Written as DNA, the CDR3 is TGTGCCAGCTCACCCCCGAACAGCCTATCCCCCCAAGAGACCCAGTACTTC.

This rearrangement joins TRBV18 to TRBJ2-7, with 9 bases lining up with TRBD1. Germline CDR1 and CDR2: KGHSH and LQKENI. This CDR3 comprises 15 residues. J was trimmed by 5 bases and V by 2 bases; bases with no gene match: 7. The CDR3 DNA sequence: TGTGCCAGCTCACCAAAACAGGGGGCCTTGGACGAGCAGTACTTC. Its protein is CASSPKQGALDEQYF.

The chain combines TRBV9 with TRBJ2-1, with D hard to call. CDR1 SGDLS and CDR2 YYNGEE come from the germline V gene. Trimming left V 0 bases short and J 4 bases short, with 11 bases between. The CDR3 is 15 residues long. In DNA form, the CDR3 reads TGTGCCAGCAGCGTAGTGGCTAGTCCTTACAATGAGCAGTTCTTC. Translating it yields CASSVVASPYNEQFF. Supplemented by reference TRBV9 and TRBJ2-1, the full variable domain reads DSGVTQTPKHLITATGQRVTLRCSPRSGDLSVYWYQQSLDQGLQFLIQYYNGEERAKGNILERFSAQQFPDLHSELNLSSLELGDSALYFCASSVVASPYNEQFFGPGTRLTVL.

This clone has only one observation. The V gene is TRBV4-2, the J gene TRBJ2-7, with 9 bases aligning to TRBD2. V dropped 4 bases and J dropped 5; count of bases not matched to a gene: 15. The CDR3 has 17 amino acids. The germline V gene has CDR1 LGHNA and CDR2 YNFKEQ. The CDR3: CASSLGRYSGRPHEQYF. CDR3 nucleotide sequence: TGTGCCAGCAGCCTTGGACGATATAGCGGGAGACCCCACGAGCAGTACTTC.

The chain is built from TRBV9 and TRBJ1-2; tentative D call: TRBD1 (6 bases). Germline lookup yields CDR1 SGDLS and CDR2 YYNGEE. Deletions cut 0 bases from V and 4 bases from J, with 7 bases between. The CDR3 is made up of 13 amino acids. The CDR3 sequence is CASSVAQGYGYTF. In nucleotides, the CDR3 is TGTGCCAGCAGCGTAGCACAGGGCTATGGCTACACCTTC.

This chain joins TRBV19 and TRBJ2-1, with 15 bases aligning to TRBD2. Germline lookup yields CDR1 LNHDA and CDR2 SQIVND (reference sequence). The CDR3 contains 17 residues. V was pared by 5 bases and J by 7 bases, with 9 bases of the junction left unmatched. CDR3 in amino acids: CASSALGLAGGPNEQFF. The CDR3 DNA sequence: TGTGCCAGTAGTGCCCTAGGACTAGCGGGAGGGCCGAATGAGCAGTTCTTC. The variable domain in full, with the rest retrieved from reference TRBV19 and TRBJ2-1, is DGGITQSPKYLFRKEGQNVTLSCEQNLNHDAMYWYRQDPGQGLRLIYYSQIVNDFQKGDIAEGYSVSREKKESFPLTVTSAQKNPTAFYLCASSALGLAGGPNEQFFGPGTRLTVL.

J is TRBJ2-7 and V is TRBV7-9; tentative D call: TRBD2 (6 bases). CDR3 length: 11 amino acids. V dropped 6 bases and J dropped 3 bases, with 6 bases sitting between them. The germline gives CDR1 SEHNR, CDR2 FQNEAQ (reference sequence). CDR3 in DNA: TGTGCCAGCAGGCGGGGCTACGAGCAGTACTTC. Its translation is CASRRGYEQYF.

The chain combines TRBV5-1 with TRBJ2-3, with a tentative D call TRBD2 (6 bases). CDR3 length: 18 amino acids. Trimming pared 5 bases from V and 2 bases from J, leaving 24 bases between. The germline V gene has CDR1 SGHRS and CDR2 YFSETQ. The CDR3 region is CASRELPRGGQDTDTQYF. The CDR3 nucleotides read TGCGCCAGCAGAGAATTGCCCCGGGGAGGACAAGACACAGATACGCAGTATTTT. The full variable domain, with the rest looked up from reference TRBV5-1 and TRBJ2-3, is KAGVTQTPRYLIKTRGQQVTLSCSPISGHRSVSWYQQTPGQGLQFLFEYFSETQRNKGNFPGRFSGRQFSNSRSEMNVSTLELGDSALYLCASRELPRGGQDTDTQYFGPGTRLTVL.

The rearrangement uses TRBV7-7 and TRBJ2-3; D tentatively reads TRBD1 or TRBD2 (5 bases each). Germline CDR1 SSHAT, CDR2 FNYEAQ (reference sequence). The CDR3 totals 13 residues. The V gene lost 4 bases and the J gene lost 6 bases, with 11 bases spanning the gap. This chain's CDR3 is CASSWGLDDTQYF. The CDR3, as DNA: TGTGCCAGCAGCTGGGGGTTAGACGATACGCAGTATTTT. Looking up the rest from reference TRBV7-7 and TRBJ2-3 gives the full variable domain: GAGVSQSPRYKVTKRGQDVTLRCDPISSHATLYWYQQALGQGPEFLTYFNYEAQPDKSGLPSDRFSAERPEGSISTLTIQRTEQRDSAMYRCASSWGLDDTQYFGPGTRLTVL.

This sequence joins TRBV18 and TRBJ2-2; 8 bases are a match to TRBD2. CDR1 and CDR2 from the germline V gene are KGHSH and LQKENI. V dropped 3 bases and J dropped 4; count of bases not matched to a gene: 7. This CDR3 region has 16 residues. The CDR3 sequence is CASSPGAGTSTGELFF. The CDR3 nucleotides read TGTGCCAGCTCACCGGGAGCCGGGACTAGCACCGGGGAGCTGTTTTTT.

This chain connects TRBV11-2 to TRBJ1-2; D not resolved. The germline V gene has CDR1 SGHAT and CDR2 FQNNGV. This CDR3 is 13 amino acids long. Trimming left V 2 bases short and J 8 bases short, with 12 bases between. Here the CDR3 reads CASSLNNQEGYTF. DNA of the CDR3: TGTGCCAGCAGCTTAAACAACCAGGAGGGCTACACCTTC.

CDR3 residues: CASSSPGQSSYEQYF. The CDR3, as DNA: TGTGCCAGCAGTTCACCGGGACAGAGCTCCTACGAGCAGTACTTC. This chain uses TRBV6-5 with TRBJ2-7; TRBD1 matches at 7 bases. Germline assignment: CDR1 MNHEY and CDR2 SVGAGI. J was trimmed by 0 bases and V by 4 bases; bases with no gene match: 6. The CDR3 spans 15 residues.

This clone was counted a single time. The chain is built from TRBV7-9 and TRBJ1-6; TRBD1 might be the D (5 bases). Trimming removed 4 bases at V and 10 bases at J, with 20 bases between. Looked up from germline, CDR1 is SEHNR and CDR2 is FQNEAQ (reference sequence). The CDR3 has 16 amino acids. CDR3 nucleotide sequence: TGTGCCAGCAGCTCCCACTCACTTCAGGGAGACTCACCCCTCCACTTT. Protein sequence: CASSSHSLQGDSPLHF.

CDR3: CASSLEAEQYF. The CDR3 bases are TGCGCCAGCAGCTTAGAGGCCGAGCAGTACTTC. This chain uses TRBV5-1 with TRBJ2-7, with no clear D. Looked up from germline, CDR1 is SGHRS and CDR2 is YFSETQ. This CDR3 comprises 11 residues. V lost 2 bases to trimming and J lost 6 bases, with 6 bases between them.

The chain is built from TRBV6-1 and TRBJ2-5, with 11 bases matching TRBD2. CDR3 length equals 17 residues. V trimming: 2 bases; J trimming: 5 bases; junction bases outside the gene matches: 10. CDR1 is MNHNS, CDR2 SASEGT, per germline. The CDR3: CASSERSSGRWGETQYF. As DNA, the CDR3 is TGTGCCAGCAGTGAACGATCTAGCGGGAGGTGGGGGGAGACCCAGTACTTC.

This chain uses TRBV5-1 with TRBJ2-5; D might be TRBD2 (6 bases). Germline values: CDR1 SGHRS, CDR2 YFSETQ. V was clipped by 0 bases and J by 2 bases, with 11 bases between them. This CDR3 comprises 15 residues. CDR3 residues: CASSLEGGVQETQYF. The CDR3 region has the DNA TGCGCCAGCAGCTTGGAGGGAGGTGTTCAAGAGACCCAGTACTTC.

The CDR3 DNA is TGTGCCAGCAGCTCAGTCGGGGGGGCTACCTACGAGCAGTACTTC. It yields the protein CASSSVGGATYEQYF. J is TRBJ2-7 and V is TRBV5-4, with 8 bases matching TRBD2. CDR1 is SGHNT and CDR2 is YYREEE in the germline V gene (reference sequence). The CDR3 is 15 amino acids. J was trimmed by 2 bases and V by 3 bases; bases with no gene match: 7.

J is TRBJ1-1 and V is TRBV6-5; TRBD1 is a possible D gene (6 bases). CDR3 length: 15 residues. Trimming cost V 5 bases and J 3 bases, with 16 bases left between them. Per the germline V gene, CDR1 is MNHEY and CDR2 is SVGAGI. CDR3 DNA: TGTGCCAGCAGTGGGAGTCGGGGGGCGGACACTGAAGCTTTCTTT. Its translation: CASSGSRGADTEAFF.